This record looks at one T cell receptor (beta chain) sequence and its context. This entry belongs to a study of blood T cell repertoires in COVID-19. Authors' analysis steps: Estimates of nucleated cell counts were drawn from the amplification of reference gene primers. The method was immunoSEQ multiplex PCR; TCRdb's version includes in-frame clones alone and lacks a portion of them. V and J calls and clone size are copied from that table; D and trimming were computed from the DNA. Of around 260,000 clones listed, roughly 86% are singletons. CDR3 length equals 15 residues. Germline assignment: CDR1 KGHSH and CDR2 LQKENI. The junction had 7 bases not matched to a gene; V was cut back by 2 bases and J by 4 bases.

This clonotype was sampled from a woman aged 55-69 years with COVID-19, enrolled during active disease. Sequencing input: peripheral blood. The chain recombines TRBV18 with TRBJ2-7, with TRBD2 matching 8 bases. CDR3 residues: CASSPFRSGGYEQYF. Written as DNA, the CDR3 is TGTGCCAGCTCACCATTTCGGAGCGGGGGTTACGAGCAGTACTTC.